These 27 T cell receptor beta chains originate from one sample sequenced in a study of tissue T cells after allogeneic stem cell transplantation. Using immunoSEQ multiplex PCR, the repertoire was profiled, and TCRdb retains in-frame clones only, with some absent. Among about 50,000 clones listed, approximately 73% were seen once. Sample: sorted cells pooled from one or two spleens. Receptor source: a pool of C57BL/6 mice in good health.

As concerns this clone: Germline and genes here are mouse. The CDR3 extends 1 residue past the end of the read, so its final part is completed from the germline J gene. The chain uses TRBV13-2 and TRBJ2-4; 8 nucleotides line up with TRBD2. The CDR3 totals 16 residues. Looked up from germline, CDR1 is NNHNN and CDR2 is SYGAGS (reference sequence). V shed 2 bases and J 0 bases; nucleotides not matched to a gene: 5. Incomplete CDR3 DNA: TGTGCCAGCGGTGAGGCTGGGGGGAGGAGTCAAAACACCTTGTAC. It encodes CASGEAGGRSQNTLY. The entire CDR3 protein reads CASGEAGGRSQNTLYF.

This clone appeared a single time. Any gene name here is a mouse gene name. The read gets to within 1 residue of the CDR3 end, and the germline J gene fills in the rest. Different DNA sequences within this sample yield the same CDR3. The rearrangement joins TRBV31 to TRBJ2-1; D possibly uses TRBD1 or TRBD2 (5 bases each). Germline V gene lookup returns CDR1 GKSSPN and CDR2 SITVG. The CDR3 sequence is 14 residues long. Between the trimmed V and J ends, which lost 1 base and 1 base, there was a span of 8 bases. The CDR3: CAWSPGGNYAEQFF. The CDR3 DNA, read in part, is TGTGCCTGGAGTCCCGGGGGAAACTATGCTGAGCAGTTC.

The sample holds one count of this clone. Gene names and germline match the mouse. The read terminates 1 residue ahead of where the CDR3 ends, so the germline J gene completes it. This rearrangement joins TRBV19 to TRBJ2-4, with 8 bases identical to TRBD1. Germline CDR1 and CDR2: FNHDT and SITEND (reference sequence). Trimming at V came to 5 bases and at J to 5 bases, leaving 7 bases not matched to a gene. CDR3 size: 14 residues. The sequenced part of the CDR3 DNA is TGTGCCAGCAGGCCAGGGGGCAAGAGAAACACCTTGTAC. As protein: CASRPGGKRNTLY. The CDR3 as a whole reads CASRPGGKRNTLYF.

In the case of this clone: The gene names given are mouse names. CDR3 sequence: CASSQERNTGQLYF. Incomplete CDR3 DNA: TGTGCCAGCAGCCAAGAGCGGAACACCGGGCAGCTCTAC. The genes are TRBV5 and TRBJ2-2; D uncertain. The read ends 1 residue before the CDR3 terminus; that terminus is restored from the germline J gene. This CDR3 comprises 14 residues. Germline CDR1 reads LGHNA; CDR2 reads YNLKQL (reference sequence). V dropped 0 bases and J dropped 2 bases, with 4 bases sitting between them.

In regard to this clone: Gene names are the mouse ones. Sequencing ends 1 residue short of the CDR3 end; the germline J gene provides the rest. This sequence joins TRBV2 and TRBJ1-4; D unclear. CDR1 and CDR2 from the germline V gene are LGHNA and YSYQKL. The germline V and J ends were trimmed by 0 bases and 0 bases, with 5 bases remaining between them. The length of the CDR3 is 15 residues. CDR3 DNA, as far as it was read: TGTGCCAGCAGCCAAGAGCAGATTTCCAACGAAAGATTATTT. It codes for CASSQEQISNERLF. The CDR3 as a whole reads CASSQEQISNERLFF.

Of note for this clone: Mouse gene names apply. The read gets to within 1 residue of the CDR3 end, and the germline J gene fills in the rest. Other DNA sequences of this sample code for an identical CDR3. V gene TRBV3 combines with J gene TRBJ1-2; D perhaps matches TRBD1 (6 bases). Germline V gene data show CDR1 as SNHLY and CDR2 as FYNGKV (reference sequence). This CDR3 spans 14 amino acids. The ends were cut back, 4 bases at V and 0 bases at J, with 9 bases in the middle. CDR3 in amino acids: CASSSGTTNSDYTF. The CDR3 DNA, read in part, is TGTGCCAGCAGCTCCGGGACAACAAACTCCGACTACACC.

This clone was counted between two and nine times. Genes here carry mouse names. The read comes to an end 1 residue before the CDR3 does, leaving the germline J gene to fill in the end. The chain employs TRBV16 and TRBJ2-7; D uncertain. The CDR3 has 13 amino acids. Looked up from germline, CDR1 is SGHSA and CDR2 is FRNQAP. V lost 0 bases to trimming and J lost 4 bases, with 7 bases between them. The covered CDR3 bases are TGTGCAAGCAGCTTAGATTCGGGTTATGAACAGTAC. Translated: CASSLDSGYEQY. The CDR3 in its entirety is CASSLDSGYEQYF.

As for this clone: The genes and germline here are from mouse. Sequencing ends 1 residue short of the CDR3 end; the germline J gene provides the rest. The rearrangement joins TRBV19 to TRBJ2-1, with 8 bases identical to TRBD2. V lost 5 bases to trimming and J lost 4 bases; unmatched junction nucleotides: 5. Germline loops: CDR1 FNHDT, CDR2 SITEND (reference sequence). This CDR3 is 14 amino acids long. CDR3 bases read: TGTGCCAGCAGCCCCACTGGGGGATATGCTGAGCAGTTC. Its protein is CASSPTGGYAEQF. The CDR3 in its entirety is CASSPTGGYAEQFF.

Worth noting for this clone: Germline and genes here are mouse. The CDR3 extends 1 residue past the end of the read, so its final part is completed from the germline J gene. The chain carries TRBV13-2 and TRBJ1-5; 9 bases are shared with TRBD1. The CDR3 is 14 residues long. Germline V gene sequence: CDR1 NNHNN, CDR2 SYGAGS (reference sequence). The ends lost 0 bases at V and 8 bases at J; junction bases unmatched: 3. Partial CDR3 DNA: TGTGCCAGCGGTGATGGAGGGACAGGGAAGGCTCCGCTT. Its translation is CASGDGGTGKAPL. The entire CDR3 sequence reads CASGDGGTGKAPLF.

As concerns this clone: The gene names here belong to mouse. The CDR3 end lies 1 residue beyond the end of the read and is filled in from the germline J gene. V is TRBV20 and J is TRBJ1-2, with D perhaps matching TRBD1 (5 bases). Trimming left V 0 bases short and J 1 base short, with 6 bases between. CDR1 is GFQATS and CDR2 is STVNSAI in the germline V gene. This CDR3 is 13 amino acids long. The chain's CDR3 is CGAREDRNSDYTF. The DNA read from the CDR3 is TGTGGTGCTAGGGAAGACAGAAACTCCGACTACACC.

This clone has a handful of counts. The genes and germline here are from mouse. The read ends 1 residue before the CDR3 terminus; that terminus is restored from the germline J gene. The J gene is TRBJ2-1, the V gene TRBV13-2; tentatively, D is TRBD1 (5 bases). With 2 bases removed from V and 5 bases from J, the gap between germline ends came to 8 bases. From germline, CDR1 is NNHNN and CDR2 SYGAGS (reference sequence). The CDR3 sequence is 13 residues long. The CDR3 sequence is CASGDRVDAEQFF. Incomplete CDR3 DNA: TGTGCCAGCGGTGACAGGGTCGATGCTGAGCAGTTC.

In regard to this clone: The listed genes are named as in mouse. The read is 1 residue too short to cover the CDR3 end, so that end is filled in from the germline J gene. The chain links TRBV12-2 to TRBJ2-7; 8 bases match TRBD2. The CDR3 runs 14 residues. Germline V gene sequence: CDR1 SGHLS, CDR2 HYDKME. With V trimmed by 4 bases and J by 2 bases, 6 bases remained unmatched. Partial CDR3 DNA: TGTGCCAGCTCCCTGGGGGGCAGGACCTATGAACAGTAC. Protein sequence: CASSLGGRTYEQY. Given in full, the CDR3 is CASSLGGRTYEQYF.

Regarding this clone: Gene names and germline refer to mouse. The CDR3 sequence: CASSLTSSAETLYF. The sequenced CDR3 bases are TGTGCCAGCAGCCTGACATCTAGTGCAGAAACGCTGTAT. This chain connects TRBV5 to TRBJ2-3; D call uncertain. The CDR3 extends 1 residue past the end of the read, so its final part is completed from the germline J gene. Germline assignment: CDR1 LGHNA and CDR2 YNLKQL (reference sequence). The V end lost 4 bases, the J end lost 0 bases, and 8 bases lay between the germline ends. CDR3 length equals 14 residues.

In regard to this clone: Any gene name here is a mouse gene name. The observed sequence ends 1 residue before the CDR3 terminus, with the missing tail filled in from the germline J gene. The genes are TRBV5 and TRBJ1-1; 9 nucleotides agree with TRBD1. The CDR3 spans 15 residues. Per germline, CDR1 LGHNA and CDR2 YNLKQL (reference sequence). After removal of 5 bases from V and 5 bases from J, the junction contained 9 bases not matched to a gene. The covered CDR3 bases are TGTGCCAGCAGCTCCTCCACAGGGGGCCGGACAGAAGTCTTC. This codes for CASSSSTGGRTEVF. The full CDR3 protein reads CASSSSTGGRTEVFF.

Concerning this clone: Genes and germline come from the mouse. The missing CDR3 end, 1 residue past where the read stops, is filled in from the germline J gene. V gene TRBV31 combines with J gene TRBJ1-1, with D unclear. This CDR3 contains 14 residues. Trimming took off 0 bases at V and 0 bases at J, with 8 bases between the two ends. CDR1 is GKSSPN and CDR2 is SITVG in the germline V gene. Incomplete CDR3 DNA: TGTGCCTGGAGTCTAACGGGGACAAACACAGAAGTCTTC. It codes for CAWSLTGTNTEVF. The entire CDR3 reads CAWSLTGTNTEVFF. Full variable domain (remainder filled in from reference TRBV31 and TRBJ1-1): AQTIHQWPVAEIKAVGSPLSLGCTIKGKSSPNLYWYWQATGGTLQQLFYSITVGQVESVVQLNLSASRPKDDQFILSTEKLLLSHSGFYLCAWSLTGTNTEVFFGKGTRLTVV.

Points on this clone: Mouse germline and gene names are used. The CDR3 end lies 1 residue beyond the end of the read and is filled in from the germline J gene. This chain links TRBV29 with TRBJ2-3; D unclear. Germline V gene data show CDR1 as MSHET and CDR2 as SYDVDS. This CDR3 is 15 amino acids long. V was trimmed by 6 bases and J by 0 bases, leaving 13 bases between them. The CDR3: CASSPDLPSAETLYF. The DNA read from the CDR3 is TGTGCTAGCAGCCCTGACTTACCTAGTGCAGAAACGCTGTAT.

As regards this clone: Gene names and germline match the mouse. From the germline J gene comes the end of the CDR3, since the read stops 1 residue before it. V and J are TRBV31 and TRBJ2-5; 11 positions match TRBD2. This CDR3 spans 13 amino acids. Trimming cost V 5 bases and J 6 bases; bases outside gene matches: 4. The germline CDR1 and CDR2 sequences are GKSSPN and SITVG. CDR3 DNA (partial): TGTGCCTGGTCACTGGGGGGGCGGGACACCCAGTAC. Translating gives CAWSLGGRDTQY. The full CDR3 reads CAWSLGGRDTQYF.

For this clone: Gene names follow the mouse nomenclature. The CDR3 end falls 1 residue outside the read, so it is completed with the germline J gene. V gene TRBV13-3 combines with J gene TRBJ1-2; D remains unclear. Trimming took 1 base from V and 0 from J, leaving 4 bases between them. The CDR3 extends over 13 amino acids. From germline, CDR1 is NNHDY and CDR2 SYVADS. CDR3 in amino acids: CASSDSANSDYTF. The covered CDR3 bases are TGTGCCAGCAGTGATTCAGCAAACTCCGACTACACC.

On this clone itself: Here the gene names and germline are mouse. The read finishes 1 residue shy of the CDR3 end, and the germline J gene is used to complete it. J is TRBJ2-7 and V is TRBV16; unclear D gene. The CDR3 contains 13 residues. V lost 4 bases and J lost 1, with 8 bases in between. Germline V gene sequence: CDR1 SGHSA, CDR2 FRNQAP. The covered CDR3 bases are TGTGCAAGCAGCTCCAGCTCATCCTATGAACAGTAC. Its protein is CASSSSSSYEQY. The CDR3 in full is CASSSSSSYEQYF.

Points on this clone: Each gene name is a mouse one. The read stops 1 residue short of the end of the CDR3; the missing end is completed from the germline J gene. The chain carries TRBV3 and TRBJ2-3; TRBD2 aligns across 11 bases. In germline, CDR1 is SNHLY, CDR2 FYNGKV (reference sequence). The CDR3 consists of 15 residues. The trim removed 4 bases at V and 1 base at J, leaving 1 base unmatched. The sequenced CDR3 bases are TGTGCCAGCAGCTCACTGGGGGGGCGTGCAGAAACGCTGTAT. Translated, it gives CASSSLGGRAETLY. Given in full, the CDR3 is CASSSLGGRAETLYF.

For this clone: The listed genes are named as in mouse. The sequenced fragment ends 1 residue before the CDR3 boundary, so the rest is inferred from the germline J gene. The chain couples TRBV4 to TRBJ2-2; D gene uncertain. Trimming pared 3 bases from V and 1 base from J, leaving 3 bases between. CDR1 is LGHDT and CDR2 is YNNKQL in the germline V gene (reference sequence). CDR3 length: 13 amino acids. Incomplete CDR3 DNA: TGTGCCAGCAGCTACGGAAACACCGGGCAGCTCTAC. This sequence encodes CASSYGNTGQLY. The entire CDR3 protein reads CASSYGNTGQLYF.

Points on this clone: Genes and germline are mouse. The CDR3 end is not reached by the read, which stops 1 residue before it; the germline J gene fills it in. V is TRBV19 and J is TRBJ2-7; TRBD1 is a possible D gene (6 bases). The CDR3 runs to 11 residues. Germline CDR1 and CDR2: FNHDT and SITEND (reference sequence). Trimming took off 8 bases at V and 1 base at J, with 7 bases between the two ends. The CDR3 protein is CARQGSYEQYF. CDR3 bases read: TGTGCCAGGCAGGGGTCCTATGAACAGTAC.

In the case of this clone: Gene and germline names: mouse. The read is 1 residue too short to cover the CDR3 end, so that end is filled in from the germline J gene. The chain has TRBV29 and TRBJ2-4; D possibly corresponds to TRBD2 (6 bases). Trimming stripped 2 bases from V and 3 bases from J, with 12 bases between. The CDR3 runs 15 residues. The V gene's germline CDR1 is MSHET and CDR2 SYDVDS. CDR3 amino acids: CASSLDWYGQNTLYF. The CDR3 DNA, read in part, is TGTGCTAGCAGTTTAGACTGGTATGGCCAAAACACCTTGTAC.

In the case of this clone: Gene names are mouse gene names. From the germline J gene comes the end of the CDR3, since the read stops 1 residue before it. The chain has TRBV19 and TRBJ1-1; no clear D gene. V was shortened by 4 bases and J by 0 bases, with 4 bases between the two germline ends. Germline lookup yields CDR1 FNHDT and CDR2 SITEND (reference sequence). The CDR3 runs 12 residues. CDR3 DNA (partial): TGTGCCAGCAGTCTACAGAACACAGAAGTCTTC. Translation gives CASSLQNTEVF. The entire CDR3 sequence reads CASSLQNTEVFF.

This clone came up a few times. The gene names given are mouse names. The CDR3 end lies 1 residue beyond the end of the read and is filled in from the germline J gene. J is TRBJ1-5 and V is TRBV29; 9 positions match TRBD1. This CDR3 has 16 residues. CDR1 and CDR2 from the germline V gene are MSHET and SYDVDS. The V gene end was trimmed by 7 bases and the J gene end by 0 bases; junction bases not matched to a gene: 7. The CDR3 reads CASTDRTGDNNQAPLF. The part of the CDR3 DNA that was read is TGTGCTAGCACCGACAGGACAGGGGATAACAACCAGGCTCCGCTT. The whole variable domain, filled in from reference TRBV29 and TRBJ1-5, reads DMKVTQMPRYLIKRMGENVLLECGQDMSHETMYWYRQDPGLGLQLIYISYDVDSNSEGDIPKGYRVSRKKREHFSLILDSAKTNQTSVYFCASTDRTGDNNQAPLFGEGTRLSVL.

A remark on this clone: Germline and genes: mouse. From the germline J gene comes the end of the CDR3, since the read stops 1 residue before it. This chain joins TRBV3 and TRBJ2-2, with TRBD1 matching over 7 bases. Looked up from germline, CDR1 is SNHLY and CDR2 is FYNGKV (reference sequence). V was clipped by 7 bases and J by 0 bases; unmatched bases: 8. The CDR3 runs to 16 residues. CDR3 amino acids: CASNSTGTANTGQLYF. The sequenced part of the CDR3 DNA is TGTGCCAGCAACTCGACCGGGACAGCAAACACCGGGCAGCTCTAC. The full variable domain, completed using reference TRBV3 and TRBJ2-2, is GPKVLQIPSHQIIDMGQMVTLNCDPVSNHLYFYWYKQILGQQMEFLVNFYNGKVMEKSKLFKDQFSVERPDGSYFTLKIQPTALEDSAVYFCASNSTGTANTGQLYFGEGSKLTVL.

To note about this clone: The gene symbols are mouse symbols. The CDR3 end falls 1 residue outside the read, so it is completed with the germline J gene. The V call is TRBV5, the J call TRBJ2-3; 11 bases agree with TRBD2. J lost 1 base, V lost 4 bases, and 4 bases had no gene match. The CDR3 consists of 16 residues. The germline V gene encodes CDR1 LGHNA and CDR2 YNLKQL (reference sequence). Incomplete CDR3 DNA: TGTGCCAGCAGCCCGGGACTGGGGGTGGGTGCAGAAACGCTGTAT. Its translation: CASSPGLGVGAETLY. The complete CDR3 reads CASSPGLGVGAETLYF.